Following are 32 T cell receptor beta chains from one sample sequenced in a study of T-cell reconstitution after alpha-beta-depleted transplantation in children. Antigens for these TCRs are unknown. Study results and caveats: T-cell numbers and diversity one year post-transplant derived largely from freshly generated T cells.

TCRbeta library preparation incorporated unique molecular identifiers. TCRdb reprocessed the PCR reads via MiXCR and lists one record per CDR3 protein. The sample yields about 300,000 distinct CDR3 sequences, nearly 8% seen once. The source was peripheral blood, collected 360 days after TCRalphabeta/CD19-depleted stem cell transplant. The receptors originated from a female patient aged 2-9 years who had a stem cell transplant for Fanconi anemia, so the T cells may come from the graft donor.

This sequence joins TRBV7-2 and TRBJ1-4; D remains unclear. Germline loops: CDR1 SGHTA, CDR2 FQGNSA. V lost 1 base and J lost 10, with 13 bases in between. The CDR3 totals 14 residues. The CDR3 coding sequence is TGTGCCAGCAGCTTAGTGACAACGGCGAGAAAACTGTTTTTT. As protein: CASSLVTTARKLFF.

The chain has TRBV19 and TRBJ1-5; no reliable D call. This CDR3 contains 16 residues. V was shortened by 5 bases and J by 5 bases, with 19 bases between the two germline ends. Germline V gene sequence: CDR1 LNHDA, CDR2 SQIVND (reference sequence). The CDR3 protein is CASSRSRGPSHQPQHF. The CDR3, as DNA: TGTGCCAGTAGTCGTTCGCGCGGGCCGAGTCATCAGCCCCAGCATTTT.

This clonotype has ten or more counts. The chain joins TRBV7-8 to TRBJ2-7, with 9 bases aligning to TRBD2. The CDR3 runs 15 residues. CDR1 is SGHVS, CDR2 FQNEAQ, per germline. Losses at the gene ends were 0 bases for V and 3 bases for J; bases not matched to a gene: 3. Written as DNA, the CDR3 is TGTGCCAGCAGCTTAGCGCTACTAGCGGGCTACGAGCAGTACTTC. It codes for CASSLALLAGYEQYF. Full variable domain (outside the CDR3, taken from reference TRBV7-8 and TRBJ2-7): GAGVSQSPRYKVAKRGQDVALRCDPISGHVSLFWYQQALGQGPEFLTYFQNEAQLDKSGLPSDRFFAERPEGSVSTLKIQRTQQEDSAVYLCASSLALLAGYEQYFGPGTRLTVT.

The chain employs TRBV15 and TRBJ2-7, with 10 bases fitting TRBD1. This CDR3 has 18 residues. The V and J ends lost 1 base and 5 bases, in that order; junction bases with no gene match: 14. CDR1 and CDR2 from the germline V gene are LNHNV and YYDKDF (reference sequence). CDR3 loop: CATSRVPSLTGGLDEQYV. The CDR3 bases are TGTGCCACCAGCAGAGTACCATCCTTGACAGGGGGCTTGGACGAGCAGTACGTC.

In this sample, this clonotype turned up many times. The V call is TRBV20-1, the J call TRBJ2-5, with 9 bases aligning to TRBD1. Germline V gene data show CDR1 as DFQATT and CDR2 as SNEGSKA (reference sequence). The CDR3 sequence is 15 residues long. The ends lost 2 bases at V and 2 bases at J; junction bases unmatched: 6. The CDR3 DNA follows: TGCAGTGCTAGACTACGGACAGGGGCGCAAGAGACCCAGTACTTC. Its protein is CSARLRTGAQETQYF.

This clonotype was found a few times. The rearrangement links TRBV20-1 to TRBJ2-3, with 7 positions matching TRBD2. Per germline, CDR1 DFQATT and CDR2 SNEGSKA (reference sequence). The CDR3 sequence is 14 residues long. V trimming: 6 bases; J trimming: 1 base; junction bases outside the gene matches: 7. CDR3 protein: CSALTSVRTDTQYF. CDR3 nucleotides: TGCAGTGCACTAACTAGCGTTCGCACAGATACGCAGTATTTT.

This clonotype was seen ten or more times. The chain combines TRBV4-2 with TRBJ2-1; 16 bases align to TRBD2. Germline CDR1 reads LGHNA; CDR2 reads YNFKEQ. This CDR3 has 19 residues. With V trimmed by 1 base and J by 5 bases, 8 bases remained unmatched. The CDR3 loop is CASSQAPGLAGGPNNEQFF. The CDR3 nucleotides are TGTGCCAGCAGCCAAGCCCCGGGACTAGCGGGAGGGCCAAACAATGAGCAGTTCTTC.

A few counts support this clonotype. The J gene is TRBJ1-2, the V gene TRBV7-2; D remains unclear. The CDR3 has 12 residues. The germline V and J ends were trimmed by 10 bases and 4 bases, with 13 bases remaining between them. Per germline, CDR1 SGHTA and CDR2 FQGNSA. CDR3 region: CATRGGVYGYTF. The CDR3 DNA reads TGTGCCACCAGAGGTGGGGTCTATGGCTACACCTTC.

This clonotype was seen at least ten times. V usage is TRBV12-3 or TRBV12-4 and J usage is TRBJ2-6; perhaps TRBD1 as D (5 bases). The V and J ends lost 2 bases and 4 bases respectively, with 9 bases between them. The CDR3 extends over 15 amino acids. In nucleotides, the CDR3 is TGTGCCAGCAGTTTAATGAGGACAGGGGCCAACGTCCTGACTTTC. It is translated as CASSLMRTGANVLTF.

This clonotype was detected ten times or more. The V gene is TRBV28, the J gene TRBJ2-7; 9 nucleotides line up with TRBD2. Unmatched junction bases numbered 7, after V lost 2 bases and J lost 2 bases. CDR3 size: 16 residues. Germline CDR1 MDHEN, CDR2 SYDVKM. The CDR3 sequence is CASSLGASGTTYEQYF. The CDR3 DNA is TGTGCCAGCAGTTTAGGGGCTAGCGGGACAACCTACGAGCAGTACTTC.

The rearrangement joins TRBV7-2 to TRBJ2-2, with 9 bases identical to TRBD1. V was clipped by 4 bases and J by 3 bases; unmatched bases: 3. This CDR3 is built from 15 residues. Germline CDR1 reads SGHTA; CDR2 reads FQGNSA. CDR3: CASSWGDRDTGELFF. For the CDR3, the DNA is TGTGCCAGCAGCTGGGGGGACAGGGACACCGGGGAGCTGTTTTTT.

This clonotype was recorded many times. The V call is TRBV12-3 or TRBV12-4, the J call TRBJ1-6; no clear D gene. The CDR3 loop spans 14 amino acids. Trimming removed 3 bases from V and 7 bases from J, with 10 bases in between. This CDR3 reads CASSLVGNNSPLHF. Written as DNA, the CDR3 is TGTGCCAGCAGTTTGGTAGGGAACAATTCACCCCTCCACTTT.

This clonotype occurred a few times. V usage is TRBV13 and J usage is TRBJ2-7, with 8 bases matching TRBD2. In germline, CDR1 is PRHDT, CDR2 FYEKMQ (reference sequence). CDR3 length: 14 residues. The ends lost 8 bases at V and 0 bases at J; junction bases unmatched: 6. CDR3 sequence reads: CASGSGGPSYEQYF. The CDR3 DNA reads TGTGCCAGCGGCTCGGGGGGGCCCTCCTACGAGCAGTACTTC.

Comment on this clonotype: An end of the junction differs from the germline gene, which may be a read error. This chain joins TRBV20-1 and TRBJ1-5; no reliable D call. The CDR3 contains 15 residues. In germline, CDR1 is DFQATT, CDR2 SNEGSKA (reference sequence). Written as DNA, the CDR3 is TGCTGTGCCGCCGTCAACTCGGGTCCTAGTCTGCCCCAGCATTTT. Protein product: CCAAVNSGPSLPQHF.

This clonotype turned up a few times. This sequence joins TRBV5-1 and TRBJ2-7, with 8 bases fitting TRBD1. The CDR3 is 17 residues long. Per the germline V gene, CDR1 is SGHRS and CDR2 is YFSETQ. J lost 3 bases, V lost 0 bases, and 11 bases had no gene match. CDR3 residues: CASSLGGTGTGFYEQYF. The CDR3, as DNA: TGCGCCAGCAGCTTGGGGGGGACCGGGACAGGCTTCTACGAGCAGTACTTC. The whole variable domain, remainder taken from reference TRBV5-1 and TRBJ2-7, is KAGVTQTPRYLIKTRGQQVTLSCSPISGHRSVSWYQQTPGQGLQFLFEYFSETQRNKGNFPGRFSGRQFSNSRSEMNVSTLELGDSALYLCASSLGGTGTGFYEQYFGPGTRLTVT.

This clonotype was seen many times. The rearrangement joins TRBV6-5 to TRBJ1-5; weak D call: TRBD1 (5 bases). This CDR3 region has 15 residues. Per germline, CDR1 MNHEY and CDR2 SVGAGI. Trimming pared 0 bases from V and 3 bases from J, leaving 9 bases between. The CDR3 loop is CASSYSGTSNQPQHF. In DNA, the CDR3 is TGTGCCAGCAGTTACTCTGGGACCTCCAATCAGCCCCAGCATTTT.

CDR3 nucleotide sequence: TGTGCCAGCAGCCTCTCGGGGGCCCAGTACTTC. Protein product: CASSLSGAQYF. The rearrangement joins TRBV3-1 to TRBJ2-5; the D gene is possibly TRBD2 (6 bases). The CDR3 runs to 11 residues. Germline CDR1 reads LGHDT; CDR2 reads YNNKEL (reference sequence). The ends were cut back, 4 bases at V and 9 bases at J, with 9 bases in the middle.

This clonotype was found many times. The chain has TRBV6-6 and TRBJ1-1; D not resolved. This CDR3 spans 11 amino acids. Germline V gene lookup returns CDR1 MNHNY and CDR2 SVGAGI (reference sequence). Trimming took 3 bases from V and 7 from J, leaving 6 bases between them. CDR3 DNA sequence: TGTGCCAGCAGTTATGGGTTTGAAGCTTTCTTT. It yields the protein CASSYGFEAFF.

This chain uses TRBV2 with TRBJ2-7; TRBD2 matches 14 bases. Germline V gene data show CDR1 as SNHLY and CDR2 as FYNNEI. This CDR3 has 17 amino acids. Trimming removed 6 bases from V and 4 bases from J; junction bases left unmatched: 11. DNA of the CDR3: TGTGCCAGCAGAGCAATCCTAGGGACTAGCGGGAGTTACGAGCAGTACTTC. This gives the protein CASRAILGTSGSYEQYF.

This clonotype was recorded many times. The rearrangement links TRBV11-1 to TRBJ2-1, with TRBD2 matching over 9 bases. The CDR3 loop spans 17 amino acids. J was trimmed by 8 bases and V by 1 base; bases with no gene match: 12. Germline CDR1 and CDR2: SGHAT and FQDESV (reference sequence). CDR3 nucleotides: TGTGCCAGCAGCTTAGTAAGAGCGGGAGGCCCTAGTCATGAGCAGTTCTTC. Translation gives CASSLVRAGGPSHEQFF. Using reference TRBV11-1 and TRBJ2-1 for the parts outside the CDR3, the full variable domain is EAEVAQSPRYKITEKSQAVAFWCDPISGHATLYWYRQILGQGPELLVQFQDESVVDDSQLPKDRFSAERLKGVDSTLKIQPAELGDSAMYLCASSLVRAGGPSHEQFFGPGTRLTVL.

This clonotype was seen at least ten times. The chain links TRBV10-3 to TRBJ2-3; D is possibly TRBD1 (6 bases). The germline V and J ends were trimmed by 10 bases and 3 bases, with 14 bases remaining between them. From germline, CDR1 is ENHRY and CDR2 SYGVKD. This CDR3 has 13 residues. In nucleotides, the CDR3 is TGTGCCACCTATACAGGGTTGACAGATACGCAGTATTTT. Translated: CATYTGLTDTQYF.

There are many counts of this clonotype. CDR3 sequence (DNA): TGTGCCACAACCATTGACAGGGATCCCTACGAGCAGTACTTC. It is translated as CATTIDRDPYEQYF. This chain joins TRBV28 and TRBJ2-7, with 7 nucleotides matching TRBD1. The V and J ends lost 10 bases and 2 bases, in that order; junction bases with no gene match: 11. The germline CDR1 and CDR2 sequences are MDHEN and SYDVKM. The CDR3 runs 14 residues.

This clonotype appeared many times. This CDR3 reads CASSSLAGTDNEQFF. CDR3 nucleotides: TGTGCCAGCAGTTCACTAGCGGGTACTGACAATGAGCAGTTCTTC. V usage is TRBV28 and J usage is TRBJ2-1; 9 bases align to TRBD2. This CDR3 comprises 15 residues. Germline-derived CDR1 and CDR2 are MDHEN and SYDVKM. V lost 4 bases, J lost 5 bases, and 6 bases stayed unmatched.

V gene TRBV3-1 combines with J gene TRBJ2-2; TRBD1 matches 10 bases. Germline V gives CDR1 LGHDT, CDR2 YNNKEL (reference sequence). V trimming: 8 bases; J trimming: 5 bases; junction bases outside the gene matches: 8. CDR3 length: 15 amino acids. DNA of the CDR3: TGTGCCAGCTGCCTGGGACAGGGGAGAACCGGGGAGCTGTTTTTT. Its protein is CASCLGQGRTGELFF.

This clonotype was seen ten or more times. J is TRBJ2-2 and V is TRBV29-1; D not resolved. CDR1 is SQVTM and CDR2 is ANQGSEA in the germline V gene. This CDR3 has 10 residues. The V end was cut by 3 bases, the J end by 4 bases, with 0 bases between. The CDR3 region is CSVDTGELFF. The CDR3 nucleotides read TGCAGCGTTGACACCGGGGAGCTGTTTTTT.

The chain uses TRBV7-9 and TRBJ2-3, with 7 bases that match TRBD1. Germline V CDR1 and CDR2: SEHNR, FQNEAQ (reference sequence). There are 16 residues in the CDR3. The V and J ends lost 5 bases and 0 bases, in that order; junction bases with no gene match: 8. CDR3 nucleotide sequence: TGTGCCAGCAGCCCTCGCGACAGGGAAAGCACAGATACGCAGTATTTT. Translation: CASSPRDRESTDTQYF.

The chain has TRBV12-3 or TRBV12-4 and TRBJ2-3; TRBD2 matches at 8 bases. This CDR3 has 15 residues. V gave up 8 bases and J gave up 3 bases; unmatched junction bases: 10. The CDR3 spells CASYAAGGPTDTQYF. CDR3 bases: TGTGCCAGCTATGCGGCGGGGGGCCCGACAGATACGCAGTATTTT.

The chain has TRBV29-1 and TRBJ1-2; D gene ambiguous. V was clipped by 0 bases and J by 4 bases, with 9 bases between them. CDR1 SQVTM and CDR2 ANQGSEA come from the germline V gene. The CDR3 is made up of 13 amino acids. DNA of the CDR3: TGCAGCGTTGAAGATCCAGGTGGCTATGGCTACACCTTC. This encodes CSVEDPGGYGYTF. Looking up the rest from reference TRBV29-1 and TRBJ1-2 gives the full variable domain: SAVISQKPSRDICQRGTSLTIQCQVDSQVTMMFWYRQQPGQSLTLIATANQGSEATYESGFVIDKFPISRPNLTFSTLTVSNMSPEDSSIYLCSVEDPGGYGYTFGSGTRLTVV.

Only a few counts were recorded for this clonotype. Germline is not matched at one junction end, which may reflect a read error. The V call is TRBV5-6, the J call TRBJ2-1; D remains unclear. Per germline, CDR1 SGHDT and CDR2 YYEEEE. The CDR3 totals 12 residues. The CDR3 sequence is CASSLGRLKLSF. In nucleotides, the CDR3 is TGTGCCAGCAGCTTGGGTCGGCTAAAGCTCTCCTTC. Filled out from reference TRBV5-6 and TRBJ2-1, the complete variable domain reads DAGVTQSPTHLIKTRGQQVTLRCSPKSGHDTVSWYQQALGQGPQFIFQYYEEEERQRGNFPDRFSGHQFPNYSSELNVNALLLGDSALYLCASSLGRLKLSFGPGTRLTVL.

This clonotype was observed many times. V is TRBV29-1 and J is TRBJ2-3; TRBD2 is a possible D gene (5 bases). CDR1 SQVTM and CDR2 ANQGSEA come from the germline V gene. V shed 4 bases and J shed 4 bases, with 9 bases lying between them. The CDR3 spans 12 residues. The CDR3 protein is CSVVAEADTQYF. The CDR3 DNA sequence: TGCAGCGTTGTGGCGGAGGCAGATACGCAGTATTTT.

There are many counts of this clonotype. This chain connects TRBV29-1 to TRBJ2-3; D may be TRBD2 (6 bases). Trimming removed 4 bases from V and 3 bases from J, with 14 bases in between. Per the germline V gene, CDR1 is SQVTM and CDR2 is ANQGSEA. This CDR3 has 14 residues. CDR3 DNA: TGCAGCGTTGGAACTTTGGGGGGTACAGATACGCAGTATTTT. The encoded protein is CSVGTLGGTDTQYF.

In the case of this clonotype: A much bigger clone sits one base away, suggesting this may be a read error. This chain joins TRBV20-1 and TRBJ1-4; D call uncertain. CDR3 size: 13 residues. Trimming took off 6 bases at V and 10 bases at J, with 18 bases between the two ends. Germline V gene lookup returns CDR1 DFQATT and CDR2 SNEGSKA (reference sequence). The CDR3 region has the DNA TGCAGTGCCAAGGCGGGGTGGGATGGAAAACTGTTTTTT. Translated: CSAKAGWDGKLFF.